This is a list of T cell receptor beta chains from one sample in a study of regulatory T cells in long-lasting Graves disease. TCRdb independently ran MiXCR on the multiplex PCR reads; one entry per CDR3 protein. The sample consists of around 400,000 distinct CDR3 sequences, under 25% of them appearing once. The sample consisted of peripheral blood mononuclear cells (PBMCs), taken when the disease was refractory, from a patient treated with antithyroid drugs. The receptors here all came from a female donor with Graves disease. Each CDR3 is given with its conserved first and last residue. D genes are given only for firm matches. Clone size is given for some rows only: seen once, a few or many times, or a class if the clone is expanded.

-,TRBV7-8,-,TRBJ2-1,TGTGCCAGCAGCTATTGGAGGGAAGGCAACCATGAGCAGTTCTTC,CASSYWREGNHEQFF
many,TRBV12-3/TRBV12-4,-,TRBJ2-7,TGTGCCAGCAGTGAAATGACGGGATTACCGACCTACGAGCAGTACTTC,CASSEMTGLPTYEQYF
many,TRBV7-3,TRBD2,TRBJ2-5,TGTGCCAGCAGCCGGACTAGCGGGACCTCGGAAGAGACCCAGTACTTC,CASSRTSGTSEETQYF
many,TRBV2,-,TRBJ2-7,TGTGCCAGCAGTGAAGGAGGGGCCCTCTTCTACGAGCAGTACTTC,CASSEGGALFYEQYF
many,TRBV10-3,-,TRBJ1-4,TGTGCCATCAGTATCACCGGGACGGTCAATGAAAAACTGTTTTTT,CAISITGTVNEKLFF
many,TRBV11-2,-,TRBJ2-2,TGTGCCACTGGCAGGTCGCCCTGGAACACCGGGGAGCTGTTTTTT,CATGRSPWNTGELFF
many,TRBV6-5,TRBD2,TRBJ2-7,TGTGCCAGCAGTTACTATCGAACTAGCGGGAGCCCACAAGGCTACGAGCAGTACTTC,CASSYYRTSGSPQGYEQYF
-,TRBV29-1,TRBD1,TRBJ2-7,TGCAGCGTTGTTGGTACAGGGGAGTCGTGCGAGCAGTACTTC,CSVVGTGESCEQYF
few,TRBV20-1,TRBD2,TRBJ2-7,TGCAGTGTCAGTTGGACTAGCGGGAGTGGGAGCTCCTACGAGCAGTACTTC,CSVSWTSGSGSSYEQYF
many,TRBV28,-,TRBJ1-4,TGTGCCAGCAGTTTATCGACAGCCTTTAATGAAAAACTGTTTTTT,CASSLSTAFNEKLFF